The entry below gives a single T cell receptor (beta chain) sequence along with its context. The antigen remains undetermined. Germline CDR1 is SGHTA and CDR2 is FQGNSA. V lost 5 bases to trimming and J lost 4 bases, with 19 bases between them. This CDR3 is built from 16 residues. This record belongs to a study of cytomegalovirus exposure and HLA in healthy donors. The study, taken as a whole, reports: Association of a missense DCLRE1C variant with TCR beta V- and J-gene trimming was reported in a later analysis. Sequencing had likely introduced a cluster of highly shared sequence variants as an artifact.

PCR used 60 Vbeta primers and 13 Jbeta primers. Original methodology: In a later analysis, roughly 11 million of 65 million to 80 million unique beta chains occurred in at least two donors. Libraries were prepared by immunoSEQ multiplex PCR; TCRdb keeps only in-frame clonotypes and omits some of them. V, J and clone size reflect that table, while D and trimming were determined from the DNA. Of about 160,000 clones listed, approximately 88% were seen once; the top ten hold 0.85%. The V gene is TRBV7-2, the J gene TRBJ2-3; TRBD2 might be the D (6 bases). What was sequenced was PBMCs. This receptor was identified in a woman aged 25 to 39 in good health and CMV-seronegative. In nucleotides, the CDR3 is TGTGCCAGCAGCGTACCAGGAGGGTCCGGGTCAGATACGCAGTATTTT. Its translation is CASSVPGGSGSDTQYF.